The 5 T cell receptor beta chains listed next were all sequenced from one sample in a study of beta chain features in type 1 diabetes. Study results and caveats: All four CD4+ subsets of Type 1 diabetes patients contained TCRB CDR3s that were moderately but significantly shorter.

Reverse transcribing all isolated RNA meant expressed TCRB transcripts were sequenced. Libraries were prepared by immunoSEQ multiplex PCR; TCRdb keeps only in-frame clonotypes and omits some of them. The table lists hundreds of thousands of clones, over 12% of them singletons, with 0.035% to 0.045% in the top ten. These receptors' targets are unknown. The sequencing sample was made of naive CD4+ T cells from blood. The receptors come from a man aged 18-30 years with type 1 diabetes.

This clone has only a few counts. The chain links TRBV7-9 to TRBJ1-2; 7 bases align to TRBD1. The CDR3 spans 14 residues. Germline assignment: CDR1 SEHNR and CDR2 FQNEAQ (reference sequence). J was trimmed by 4 bases and V by 4 bases; bases with no gene match: 6. For the CDR3, the DNA is TGTGCCAGCAGCTCACGAGGGACAGTCTATGGCTACACCTTC. Its protein is CASSSRGTVYGYTF.

V is TRBV30 and J is TRBJ1-1, with TRBD1 identical over 9 bases. The CDR3 consists of 15 residues. V dropped 3 bases and J dropped 3; count of bases not matched to a gene: 8. CDR1 GTSNPN and CDR2 SVGIG come from the germline V gene (reference sequence). CDR3 region: CAWRTGQGKDTEAFF. The DNA for the CDR3 is TGTGCCTGGAGGACTGGACAGGGGAAAGACACTGAAGCTTTCTTT. The full variable domain, with the rest looked up from reference TRBV30 and TRBJ1-1, is SQTIHQWPATLVQPVGSPLSLECTVEGTSNPNLYWYRQAAGRGLQLLFYSVGIGQISSEVPQNLSASRPQDRQFILSSKKLLLSDSGFYLCAWRTGQGKDTEAFFGQGTRLTVV.

This clone was counted a few times. This rearrangement joins TRBV6-4 to TRBJ2-7; D assignment may be TRBD1 or TRBD2 (5 bases each). Germline CDR1 reads MRHNA; CDR2 reads SNTAGT. The CDR3 consists of 14 residues. Trimming stripped 6 bases from V and 2 bases from J, with 14 bases between. CDR3 region: CASRVRDGPYEQYF. The CDR3 DNA reads TGTGCCAGCAGGGTCCGGGACGGACCCTACGAGCAGTACTTC.

V and J are TRBV7-9 and TRBJ2-7, with a weak D call TRBD1 (6 bases). The CDR3 covers 14 residues. Trimming stripped 3 bases from V and 0 bases from J, with 9 bases between. From germline, CDR1 is SEHNR and CDR2 FQNEAQ (reference sequence). The CDR3 protein is CASSLQGSSYEQYF. In DNA form, the CDR3 reads TGTGCCAGCAGCTTGCAGGGGAGCTCCTACGAGCAGTACTTC.

V gene TRBV30 combines with J gene TRBJ1-1; D is undetermined. Trimming removed 1 base at V and 11 bases at J, with 11 bases between. Germline V CDR1 and CDR2: GTSNPN, SVGIG (reference sequence). There are 11 residues in the CDR3. CDR3 in amino acids: CAWSGLNRAFF. The DNA of the CDR3 is TGTGCCTGGAGTGGATTGAATCGGGCTTTCTTT.